This T cell receptor beta chain emerged from a study of blood T cell repertoires in COVID-19. As for the study in general: Acute-phase and convalescent COVID-19 samples originated in the United States, Italy and Spain. PBMCs, B-cell-depleted T cells, or T cells were the source of the cDNA or gDNA that made up the material.

Source study methods: From reference gene primer amplification, estimates of nucleated cell counts were derived. Some clones are missing from TCRdb's copy, which holds only in-frame ones; the method was immunoSEQ multiplex PCR. V, J and clone size are those of that table, while D and trimming were read from the DNA. The top ten hold about 3.1% of the sample, which has around 250,000 clones, 80% to 90% seen once. Within the 2 weeks before study entry, each person in the exposed group met a COVID-19 case. Sequencing was done on a sample of PBMCs or T cells enriched from blood (not recorded which). The clonotype originates from a woman aged 40-49 years who had been exposed to COVID-19.

DNA for the CDR3: TGTGCCAGTAGTATTCTGGGCCCAGGGGCCCAGTACTTC. Translated: CASSILGPGAQYF. V is TRBV19 and J is TRBJ2-5; D is possibly TRBD1 (6 bases). This CDR3 comprises 13 residues. Trimming cost V 3 bases and J 9 bases, with 14 bases left between them. Germline-derived CDR1 and CDR2 are LNHDA and SQIVND (reference sequence).